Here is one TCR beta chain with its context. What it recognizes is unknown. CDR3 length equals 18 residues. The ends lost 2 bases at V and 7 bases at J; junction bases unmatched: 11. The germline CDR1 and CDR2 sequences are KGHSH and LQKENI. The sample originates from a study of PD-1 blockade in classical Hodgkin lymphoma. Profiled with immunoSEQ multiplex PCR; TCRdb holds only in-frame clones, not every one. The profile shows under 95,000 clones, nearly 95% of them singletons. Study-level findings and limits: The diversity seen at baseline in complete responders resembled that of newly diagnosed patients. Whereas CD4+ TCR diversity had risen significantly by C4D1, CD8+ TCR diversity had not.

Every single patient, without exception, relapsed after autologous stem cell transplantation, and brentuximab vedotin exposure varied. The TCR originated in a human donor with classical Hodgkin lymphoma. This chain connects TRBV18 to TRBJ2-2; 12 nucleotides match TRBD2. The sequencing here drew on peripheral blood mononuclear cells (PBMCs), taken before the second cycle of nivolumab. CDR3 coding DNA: TGTGCCAGCTCACCAATCGTCCGACTAGCGGGAGACATCGGGGAGCTGTTTTTT. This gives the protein CASSPIVRLAGDIGELFF.